This T cell receptor (beta chain) was profiled in a study of T cell changes during pregnancy in multiple sclerosis (dated by TCRdb to about 2019). Notes on the research overall: Changes in the T cell repertoire over the course of pregnancy were examined in this study in women with multiple sclerosis.

The library was prepared using the immunoSEQ multiplex PCR assay. TCRdb's version of the immuneACCESS table is confined to in-frame rearrangements and falls short of the full clone set. An unresolved V gene accounts for under half of the shortfall where checked; the remainder is of unknown origin. Recorded for this sample are 40,000 to 50,000 clones; around 91% of them occurred a single time. The top ten clonotypes cover about 9% of the sample. Concerning this clone itself: There is no known antigen for this receptor. No per-base quality is available; no much larger clone lies one base away.

V loses 0 bases of germline sequence and J loses 6 bases, and the interval between the two ends is 13 bases. CDR1 SGHRS and CDR2 YFSETQ are derived from the germline V gene. The CDR3 measures 15 amino acids from cysteine to phenylalanine. Only the CDR3 portion is preserved as DNA: 45 bases, with reading frame beginning at the first base. The sequence links TRBV5-1 to TRBJ2-1, with a weak D call of TRBD1 (7 bases match). Sequenced material: CD8+ T cells from peripheral blood mononuclear cells, taken in the first trimester of pregnancy. This TCR was recovered from a female donor with multiple sclerosis, enrolled in a pregnancy study. Here the CDR3 is given as CASSLAGGFGNEQFF. Read as DNA, the sequence is TGCGCCAGCAGCTTGGCAGGGGGGTTTGGCAATGAGCAGTTCTTC.